This record looks at one T cell receptor (beta chain) sequence and its context. No antigen is known for it. The method was immunoSEQ multiplex PCR; TCRdb's version includes in-frame clones alone and lacks a portion of them. The sample comprises approximately 61,000 clones, around three quarters of which are singletons, and 0.5% to 0.6% rests with the top ten. The sort gate was single viable CD3+CD4+CD8-CD45RO+ cells for memory CD4+ T cells. Positive selection with CD4 microbeads enriched total CD4+ T cells. The source of the sample is a study of memory CD4+ T cells and cytomegalovirus serostatus. Study-wide results and caveats: CMV serostatus prediction reached median AUC approximately 0.95, or 0.91 with US-trained model. Of 150 to 200 reported CMV TCRbeta sequences, about 67 were found in memory CD4+ repertoires.

Sample: memory CD4+ T cells from blood. This sequence was found in an adult in good health and CMV-seronegative. Some clones in this sample may be carry-over from other donors' samples.

The CDR3 sequence is CASGDPNQPQHF. CDR3 DNA: TGTGCCAGCGGAGACCCAAATCAGCCCCAGCATTTT. The chain couples TRBV28 to TRBJ1-5; D gene ambiguous. From germline, CDR1 is MDHEN and CDR2 SYDVKM. Trimming pared 8 bases from V and 4 bases from J, leaving 9 bases between. The CDR3 has 12 amino acids.